This T cell receptor beta chain was identified during a study of OX40 agonist ivuxolimab in advanced cancers. TCRdb keeps only in-frame clones here, not all; method: immunoSEQ multiplex PCR. The table shows 50,000 to 65,000 clones, with roughly 87% occurring only once. CDR1 is MNHNS, CDR2 SASEGT, per germline. There are 14 residues in the CDR3. Trimming shortened V by 2 bases and J by 2 bases, and 10 bases separated the two germline ends. This material consisted of CD4+ or CD8+ T cells sorted from blood, taken in a trial of the OX40 agonist ivuxolimab. The gene calls are TRBV6-1 and TRBJ2-7, with TRBD2 as a possible D gene (5 bases). The clonotype was recovered from an adult with an advanced solid tumor such as melanoma, head and neck, liver or kidney cancer. In nucleotides, the CDR3 is TGTGCCAGCAGTGAACCGGGGTTCCCCTACGAGCAGTACTTC. It specifies CASSEPGFPYEQYF.